The 14 T cell receptor beta chains below all came from one sample that was sequenced in a study of radiotherapy plus CTLA-4 blockade in lung cancer (dated by TCRdb to the late 2010s). Libraries came from the immunoSEQ multiplex PCR assay. Imported from immuneACCESS, the table was reduced by TCRdb to in-frame sequences with V and J called. These copies leave out some clones; in studies compared against another copy, an unresolved V gene accounts for under half, and the cause of the remainder is not known. This sample is represented by tens of thousands of clones; roughly 77% of them were singletons. Together, the top ten hold 8.5% of the sample. Sequencing used peripheral blood, obtained from a patient treated with radiotherapy plus ipilimumab. The receptors derive from a human donor with non-small cell lung cancer who had a complete response to radiotherapy plus ipilimumab.

J is TRBJ2-5 and V is TRBV11-3; TRBD2 aligns across 14 bases. Germline loops: CDR1 SGHNT, CDR2 YENEEA. V lost 5 bases to trimming and J lost 4 bases; unmatched junction nucleotides: 15. CDR3 length: 19 amino acids. The CDR3 here is CASSIGTSGRGVRGETQYF. The CDR3 DNA reads TGTGCCAGCAGCATTGGGACTAGCGGGAGAGGGGTCCGTGGAGAGACCCAGTACTTC.

The chain recombines TRBV18 with TRBJ1-1, with D perhaps TRBD1 (5 bases). Trimming shortened V by 4 bases and J by 3 bases, and 15 bases separated the two germline ends. CDR1 KGHSH and CDR2 LQKENI come from the germline V gene. This CDR3 has 15 residues. The chain's CDR3 is CASSRGQALYTEAFF. CDR3 in DNA: TGTGCCAGCTCACGGGGCCAGGCCTTGTACACTGAAGCTTTCTTT.

The chain combines TRBV14 with TRBJ2-5, with D possibly being TRBD2 (6 bases). Per the germline V gene, CDR1 is SGHDN and CDR2 is FVKESK. The CDR3 has 15 amino acids. The V gene lost 5 bases and the J gene lost 5 bases, with 18 bases spanning the gap. The CDR3 sequence is CASSFLAGPRETQYF. The CDR3 bases are TGTGCCAGCAGCTTCCTTGCGGGGCCGCGGGAGACCCAGTACTTC.

The genes are TRBV5-1 and TRBJ2-5; TRBD2 might be the D (6 bases). The last part of the DNA fits TRBJ2-7 better; the J call may be wrong. This CDR3 region has 15 residues. Germline V CDR1 and CDR2: SGHRS, YFSETQ. As DNA, the CDR3 is TGCGCCAGCGGGGGGACGGATGCCTACTCCTACGAGCAGTACTTC. Its protein is CASGGTDAYSYEQYF.

This chain joins TRBV7-9 and TRBJ1-3; TRBD1 matches at 7 bases. The V gene's germline CDR1 is SEHNR and CDR2 FQNEAQ (reference sequence). CDR3 length: 16 residues. V was pared by 1 base and J by 4 bases, with 7 bases of the junction left unmatched. The CDR3 nucleotides read TGTGCCAGCAGCTTAGATGCTCCGGGACAGGGAAACACCATATATTTT. It translates to CASSLDAPGQGNTIYF.

This chain connects TRBV4-3 to TRBJ1-2; D possibly corresponds to TRBD1 (5 bases). Germline CDR1 is LGHNA and CDR2 is YSLEER. The CDR3 extends over 14 amino acids. Trimming took off 1 base at V and 4 bases at J, with 10 bases between the two ends. The CDR3 reads CASSQARGVYGYTF. The CDR3 bases are TGCGCCAGCAGCCAAGCGCGGGGGGTCTATGGCTACACCTTC.

This clone was counted only a few times. The chain uses TRBV5-1 and TRBJ2-3; TRBD1 matches at 10 bases. J lost 3 bases, V lost 5 bases, and 6 bases had no gene match. This CDR3 has 15 residues. Germline V CDR1 and CDR2: SGHRS, YFSETQ. The DNA of the CDR3 is TGCGCCAGCAGGGCCGGGACAGGGGTTACAGATACGCAGTATTTT. This codes for CASRAGTGVTDTQYF. Combining the CDR3 with reference TRBV5-1 and TRBJ2-3 gives the whole variable domain KAGVTQTPRYLIKTRGQQVTLSCSPISGHRSVSWYQQTPGQGLQFLFEYFSETQRNKGNFPGRFSGRQFSNSRSEMNVSTLELGDSALYLCASRAGTGVTDTQYFGPGTRLTVL.

V is TRBV29-1 and J is TRBJ2-7; the D gene is possibly TRBD2 (7 bases). The CDR3 covers 13 residues. Germline-derived CDR1 and CDR2 are SQVTM and ANQGSEA. With 5 bases removed from V and 6 bases from J, the gap between germline ends came to 17 bases. CDR3 sequence: CSVPSGGGAEQYV. The CDR3 nucleotides are TGCAGCGTTCCGAGTGGGGGGGGCGCCGAGCAGTACGTC.

V and J are TRBV14 and TRBJ2-7; 9 bases agree with TRBD1. V gave up 1 base and J gave up 4 bases; unmatched junction bases: 5. From germline, CDR1 is SGHDN and CDR2 FVKESK. CDR3 length equals 15 residues. The CDR3, as DNA: TGTGCCAGCAGCCAAGCCGGGACAGGGAGGTACGAGCAGTACTTC. The encoded protein is CASSQAGTGRYEQYF.

V is TRBV2 and J is TRBJ2-1; maybe TRBD1 (5 bases). The CDR3 is 14 residues long. Between the trimmed V and J ends, which lost 10 bases and 1 base, there was a span of 14 bases. Germline CDR1 is SNHLY and CDR2 is FYNNEI. This CDR3 reads CANNDQGSYNEQFF. CDR3 coding DNA: TGTGCCAACAATGACCAGGGTTCCTACAATGAGCAGTTCTTC.

The V call is TRBV18, the J call TRBJ1-2; D is undetermined. Germline V CDR1 and CDR2: KGHSH, LQKENI. This CDR3 has 12 amino acids. Trimming stripped 2 bases from V and 4 bases from J, with 5 bases between. CDR3 DNA: TGTGCCAGCTCACCAGGCATCTATGGCTACACCTTC. Translation: CASSPGIYGYTF.

This clone was seen a few times. The chain joins TRBV28 to TRBJ1-1; D might be TRBD1 (5 bases). Trimming pared 3 bases from V and 5 bases from J, leaving 13 bases between. The CDR3 runs to 14 residues. Germline V gene lookup returns CDR1 MDHEN and CDR2 SYDVKM. Here the CDR3 DNA reads TGTGCCAGCAGTTTGGCACAGGCGAGAACTGAAGCTTTCTTT. Amino acids: CASSLAQARTEAFF.

The CDR3 loop is CASSLPAGRGEQYV. In DNA, the CDR3 is TGTGCCAGCAGCCTCCCCGCCGGGAGAGGCGAGCAGTACGTC. The chain recombines TRBV5-6 with TRBJ2-7; D may be TRBD2 (6 bases). Trimming removed 4 bases at V and 6 bases at J, with 17 bases between. Germline assignment: CDR1 SGHDT and CDR2 YYEEEE. This CDR3 is 14 amino acids long.

The chain is built from TRBV6-5 and TRBJ1-5; the D is unclear. V was clipped by 8 bases and J by 0 bases, with 11 bases between them. In germline, CDR1 is MNHEY, CDR2 SVGAGI. This CDR3 comprises 14 residues. The CDR3 loop reads CASGESYSNQPQHF. CDR3 DNA sequence: TGTGCCAGCGGAGAGAGTTATAGCAATCAGCCCCAGCATTTT.